These 2 T cell receptor beta chains came from one sample sequenced in a study of T cell responses to AZD1222 COVID-19 vaccine. Profiled with immunoSEQ multiplex PCR; TCRdb holds only in-frame clones, not every one. Of about 150,000 clones in the sample, 75% to 95% were seen once. Sequencing was performed on peripheral blood, taken on day 0 of AZD1222 vaccination. Receptor source: an adult in good health.

The gene calls are TRBV3-1 (or the pseudogene TRBV3-2) and TRBJ2-3; 7 nucleotides align to TRBD2. V lost 1 base, J lost 1 base, and 5 bases stayed unmatched. Germline lookup yields CDR1 LGHDT and CDR2 YNNKEL (reference sequence). The CDR3 has 16 amino acids. The CDR3 region is CASSQGAGTRTDTQYF. The CDR3 nucleotides are TGTGCCAGCAGCCAAGGAGCGGGAACCCGCACAGATACGCAGTATTTT.

V gene TRBV28 combines with J gene TRBJ2-3; D gene uncertain. Trimming shortened V by 5 bases and J by 5 bases, and 11 bases separated the two germline ends. The length of the CDR3 is 13 residues. Germline V gives CDR1 MDHEN, CDR2 SYDVKM. CDR3 in amino acids: CASSLPSGDTQYF. The CDR3 DNA follows: TGTGCCAGCAGTCTACCGTCTGGAGATACGCAGTATTTT.